This passage covers 14 T cell receptor beta chains from one sample sequenced in a study of CD8 T cells in ankylosing spondylitis. TCRdb re-called the 5' RACE reads through MiXCR, storing one row per CDR3 protein. The table lists 160,000 or so distinct CDR3 sequences, just over 9.5% of them singletons. Material: blood, either unsorted or a sorted T cell fraction (not recorded which). The receptor source for this set is a female donor with ankylosing spondylitis or in good health (not recorded which).

This clonotype was seen repeatedly, ten times or more. V and J are TRBV6-2 or TRBV6-3 and TRBJ1-5; weak D call: TRBD1 (5 bases). The V end was cut by 5 bases, the J end by 9 bases, with 14 bases between. Germline values: CDR1 MNHEY, CDR2 SVGEGT. The CDR3 has 13 amino acids. The CDR3 coding sequence is TGTGCCAGCAGTGACGACAGCCCCAGGCCCCAGCATTTT. Its protein product is CASSDDSPRPQHF.

V gene TRBV6-2 or TRBV6-3 combines with J gene TRBJ2-1; 7 bases map to TRBD2. The CDR3 has 16 residues. The ends lost 2 bases at V and 4 bases at J; junction bases unmatched: 8. The germline CDR1 and CDR2 sequences are MNHEY and SVGEGT. The CDR3 loop reads CASSYGAGPTYNEQFF. In DNA, the CDR3 is TGTGCCAGCAGTTACGGAGCGGGGCCGACTTACAATGAGCAGTTCTTC.

This clonotype was observed a few times. V usage is TRBV27 and J usage is TRBJ2-1; TRBD1 agrees at 8 bases. This CDR3 has 15 amino acids. CDR1 is MNHEY, CDR2 SMNVEV, per germline (reference sequence). The trim removed 6 bases at V and 6 bases at J, leaving 10 bases unmatched. The CDR3 reads CASSSGGWTINEQFF. DNA for the CDR3: TGTGCCAGCAGCTCAGGGGGCTGGACCATCAATGAGCAGTTCTTC.

This clonotype has more than one count but fewer than ten. The chain is built from TRBV12-3 or TRBV12-4 and TRBJ2-3; no clear D. V was trimmed by 5 bases and J by 5 bases, leaving 8 bases between them. This CDR3 has 12 residues. The CDR3 here is CASSLNGDTQYF. The CDR3 region has the DNA TGTGCCAGCAGTCTGAACGGAGATACGCAGTATTTT.

This clonotype appeared many times. CDR3: CASSGRGDAEGETQYF. CDR3 nucleotides: TGCGCCAGCAGCGGCAGGGGAGATGCGGAAGGGGAGACCCAGTACTTC. V usage is TRBV5-1 and J usage is TRBJ2-5, with a possible D match to TRBD1 (6 bases). Germline assignment: CDR1 SGHRS and CDR2 YFSETQ. The CDR3 is 16 amino acids. V was pared by 4 bases and J by 5 bases, with 21 bases between. Full variable domain (outside the CDR3, taken from reference TRBV5-1 and TRBJ2-5): KAGVTQTPRYLIKTRGQQVTLSCSPISGHRSVSWYQQTPGQGLQFLFEYFSETQRNKGNFPGRFSGRQFSNSRSEMNVSTLELGDSALYLCASSGRGDAEGETQYFGPGTRLLVL.

The table lists this clonotype with a few counts. V and J are TRBV29-1 and TRBJ2-5; tentatively, D is TRBD1 (5 bases). The V gene's germline CDR1 is SQVTM and CDR2 ANQGSEA. Trimming shortened V by 1 base and J by 0 bases, and 6 bases separated the two germline ends. The CDR3 has 13 amino acids. The CDR3 DNA reads TGCAGCGTTGAAGCAGGGCACCAAGAGACCCAGTACTTC. It encodes CSVEAGHQETQYF.

This clonotype was counted many times. The chain is built from TRBV12-3 or TRBV12-4 and TRBJ2-1; the D call may be TRBD1 or TRBD2 (5 bases each). The CDR3 has 14 amino acids. V lost 3 bases and J 9 bases, leaving 15 bases between the germline ends. CDR3 region: CASSFRGTEGEQFF. In nucleotides, the CDR3 is TGTGCCAGCAGTTTTCGGGGCACGGAAGGTGAGCAGTTCTTC.

This clonotype has just a few counts. The rearrangement joins TRBV7-6 to TRBJ1-1; D perhaps matches TRBD1 (5 bases). This CDR3 spans 14 amino acids. Germline CDR1 SGHVS, CDR2 FNYEAQ. Trimming stripped 2 bases from V and 3 bases from J, with 10 bases between. CDR3 coding DNA: TGTGCCAGCAGCTTAAACAGAGGGGACACTGAAGCTTTCTTT. Translation gives CASSLNRGDTEAFF.

This clonotype has more than one count but fewer than ten. The chain carries TRBV5-6 and TRBJ2-1, with D perhaps matching TRBD1 (6 bases). Germline CDR1 and CDR2: SGHDT and YYEEEE. The V end was cut by 4 bases, the J end by 3 bases, with 11 bases between. This CDR3 contains 14 residues. The CDR3 reads CASSPGTLYNEQFF. CDR3 bases: TGTGCCAGCAGCCCCGGGACACTCTACAATGAGCAGTTCTTC. Based on the CDR3 plus reference TRBV5-6 and TRBJ2-1, the full variable domain is DAGVTQSPTHLIKTRGQQVTLRCSPKSGHDTVSWYQQALGQGPQFIFQYYEEEERQRGNFPDRFSGHQFPNYSSELNVNALLLGDSALYLCASSPGTLYNEQFFGPGTRLTVL.

This clonotype was recorded at least ten times. The chain is built from TRBV20-1 and TRBJ2-1, with D possibly matching TRBD1 (6 bases). There are 12 residues in the CDR3. With 4 bases removed from V and 9 bases from J, the gap between germline ends came to 13 bases. The germline V gene encodes CDR1 DFQATT and CDR2 SNEGSKA (reference sequence). The CDR3 DNA is TGCAGTGCTACGATGGGGGCGCCTGAGCAGTTCTTC. Encoded protein: CSATMGAPEQFF.

The rearrangement joins TRBV12-2 to TRBJ2-1; TRBD2, as called in the table, went unchecked against the DNA. TRBV12-2 is termed a pseudogene. The CDR3 has 18 residues. CDR3 DNA: TGTGCAAGTCGGCCACTAGCGGGAGAACGGAGCTCCTACAATGAGCAGTTCTTC. Translating it yields CASRPLAGERSSYNEQFF.

Only a few counts were recorded for this clonotype. This rearrangement joins TRBV4-2 to TRBJ2-3; the D call may be TRBD1 or TRBD2 (5 bases each). The germline V gene has CDR1 LGHNA and CDR2 YNFKEQ. The CDR3 spans 14 residues. Trimming took 3 bases from V and 5 from J, leaving 12 bases between them. The CDR3 loop is CASSHGTGQDTQYF. The CDR3 coding sequence is TGTGCCAGCAGCCACGGGACCGGGCAAGATACGCAGTATTTT.

A few counts support this clonotype. One end of the junction varies from germline; a read error may be responsible. The chain has TRBV6-1 and TRBJ2-7, with 8 nucleotides matching TRBD1. The CDR3 extends over 11 amino acids. CDR1 is MNHNS, CDR2 SASEGT, per germline. CDR3 loop: CASSDSGTGDF. The CDR3, as DNA: TGTGCCAGCAGTGACTCCGGGACAGGAGACTTC.

This clonotype was recorded a few times. The chain employs TRBV7-9 and TRBJ2-7; 12 bases fit TRBD2. The trim removed 6 bases at V and 5 bases at J, leaving 8 bases unmatched. Germline values: CDR1 SEHNR, CDR2 FQNEAQ (reference sequence). This CDR3 region has 15 residues. CDR3 nucleotides: TGTGCCAGCAGGTCTAGCGGGAGGGATAGACACGAGCAGTACTTC. The encoded protein is CASRSSGRDRHEQYF. The full variable domain, completed using reference TRBV7-9 and TRBJ2-7, is DTGVSQNPRHKITKRGQNVTFRCDPISEHNRLYWYRQTLGQGPEFLTYFQNEAQLEKSRLLSDRFSAERPKGSFSTLEIQRTEQGDSAMYLCASRSSGRDRHEQYFGPGTRLTVT.